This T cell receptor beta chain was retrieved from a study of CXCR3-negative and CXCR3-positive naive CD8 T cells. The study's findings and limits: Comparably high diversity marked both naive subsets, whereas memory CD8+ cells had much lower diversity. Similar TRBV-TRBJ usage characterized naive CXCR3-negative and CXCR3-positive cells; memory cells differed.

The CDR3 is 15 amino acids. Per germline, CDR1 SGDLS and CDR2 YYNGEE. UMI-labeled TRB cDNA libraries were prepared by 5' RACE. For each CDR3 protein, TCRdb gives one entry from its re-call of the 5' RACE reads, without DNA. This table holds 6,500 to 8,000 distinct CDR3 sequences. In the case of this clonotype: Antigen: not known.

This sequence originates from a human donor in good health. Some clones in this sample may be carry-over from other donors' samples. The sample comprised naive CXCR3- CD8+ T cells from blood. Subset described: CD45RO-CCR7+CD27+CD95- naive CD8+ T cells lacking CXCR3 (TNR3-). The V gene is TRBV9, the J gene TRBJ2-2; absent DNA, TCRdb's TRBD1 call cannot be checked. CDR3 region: CASSVKGLGTGELFF.